The present T cell receptor beta chain was sequenced within a study of shared clonotypes between healthy human individuals. Overall study findings and caveats: Rarefaction curves obtained for sorted subsets showed sequencing incomplete despite large depth.

Worth noting for this clone: Its antigen is not known.

As processed by the authors: Junction-only immunoSEQ sequences carried no quality scores, so filtering differed. The method was immunoSEQ multiplex PCR; TCRdb's version includes in-frame clones alone and lacks a portion of them. V and J calls plus clone size are reproduced from that table; the DNA served to infer D and trimming. There are 650,000 to 700,000 clones in the sample; 80% to 95% occur only once, and 34% lies in the top ten. The V gene's germline CDR1 is MNHEY and CDR2 SVGAGI. CDR3 length: 15 amino acids. J lost 11 bases, V lost 2 bases, and 13 bases had no gene match. The healthy adult donors were HIV-negative and reported no recent acute infections or vaccinations.

The chain recombines TRBV6-5 with TRBJ2-5; 8 bases agree with TRBD2. The TCR originated in a man between 18 and 35 years old in good health. Some clones in this sample may be carry-over from other donors' samples. Input material: memory CD8+ T cells from PBMCs. The subset was: CD45RO+ cells pooled with CCR7-negative TemRA cells. CDR3 sequence reads: CASSYRTSTVLEQYF. The CDR3 DNA reads as TGTGCCAGCAGTTACCGGACTAGCACCGTCCTGGAGCAGTACTTC.